The 6 T cell receptor beta chains below were found in one sample sequenced in a study of CD8 T cells in Susac syndrome. Reverse transcription of roughly 0.5 to 1 ug RNA used random hexamers. In TCRdb, the immunoSEQ multiplex PCR reads were re-called with MiXCR into one record per CDR3 protein. Among over 150,000 distinct CDR3 sequences listed, about 95% were seen once. The sequencing input was CD4+ T cells from PBMCs. The origin of the receptors is a human donor with multiple sclerosis.

The rearrangement joins TRBV6-2 or TRBV6-3 to TRBJ2-5; D might be TRBD1 (5 bases). The germline gives CDR1 MNHEY, CDR2 SVGEGT. CDR3 size: 16 residues. With 5 bases removed from V and 0 bases from J, the gap between germline ends came to 16 bases. The CDR3 coding sequence is TGTGCCAGCAGTCAGATAGTGGGGCGCTACCAAGAGACCCAGTACTTC. It translates to CASSQIVGRYQETQYF.

The CDR3 nucleotides read TGTGCCAGTCGGAGGATCGGGGCACTCTCTGGGGCCAACGTCCTGACTTTC. Its protein product is CASRRIGALSGANVLTF. J is TRBJ2-6 and V is TRBV6-1; the D gene could be TRBD1 or TRBD2 (5 bases each). Trimming cost V 9 bases and J 0 bases, with 18 bases left between them. CDR3 length equals 17 residues. Germline V gives CDR1 MNHNS, CDR2 SASEGT.

The chain joins TRBV15 to TRBJ1-3; tentatively, D is TRBD1 (5 bases). The length of the CDR3 is 11 residues. V lost 8 bases and J lost 6, with 8 bases in between. Germline V gene data show CDR1 as LNHNV and CDR2 as YYDKDF (reference sequence). The CDR3 reads CATGGVNTIYF. In DNA form, the CDR3 reads TGTGCCACCGGGGGGGTAAACACCATATATTTT.

The chain recombines TRBV6-2 or TRBV6-3 with TRBJ2-3, with no clear D. V was clipped by 0 bases and J by 0 bases, with 7 bases between them. The V gene's germline CDR1 is MNHEY and CDR2 SVGEGT. This CDR3 is built from 15 residues. The CDR3 region is CASSYSTESTDTQYF. The CDR3 DNA sequence: TGTGCCAGCAGTTACTCCACGGAGAGCACAGATACGCAGTATTTT.

V is TRBV2 and J is TRBJ2-7; 10 bases match TRBD2. Looked up from germline, CDR1 is SNHLY and CDR2 is FYNNEI. The junction had 6 bases not matched to a gene; V was cut back by 6 bases and J by 4 bases. The CDR3 sequence is 14 residues long. The CDR3 coding sequence is TGTGCCAGCAGCCTGGGACTAGCGAGATACGAGCAGTACTTC. It translates to CASSLGLARYEQYF.

The CDR3 region is CASSLIPGLAGGELFF. The DNA for the CDR3 is TGTGCCAGCAGCCTAATCCCAGGACTAGCGGGCGGGGAGCTGTTTTTT. The V and J genes are TRBV3-1 and TRBJ2-2; 11 nucleotides align to TRBD2. The CDR3 extends over 16 amino acids. After removal of 4 bases from V and 7 bases from J, the junction contained 8 bases not matched to a gene. The germline V gene has CDR1 LGHDT and CDR2 YNNKEL (reference sequence).